This TCR beta chain was retrieved from a study of blood T cell repertoires in COVID-19. In the study overall: T cells, B-cell-depleted T cells, or PBMCs provided the cDNA or gDNA that served as material.

Method: immunoSEQ multiplex PCR; TCRdb's copy keeps in-frame clones and lacks some. The table shows hundreds of thousands of clones, with under 90% occurring only once. The length of the CDR3 is 12 residues. Trimming took 6 bases from V and 3 from J, leaving 7 bases between them. V gene TRBV12-3 or TRBV12-4 combines with J gene TRBJ2-3; no clear D. The clonotype originates from a woman aged 40 to 55 with active or convalescent COVID-19. Specimen: peripheral blood. The DNA for the CDR3 is TGTGCCAGCAGCCAACTAACAGATACGCAGTATTTT. This translates into CASSQLTDTQYF.